A single sample gave rise to the 15 T cell receptor beta chains below, sequenced in a study of blood T cell repertoires in COVID-19. The data were produced by immunoSEQ multiplex PCR, yet TCRdb's version contains in-frame clones alone and is incomplete. The sample contains a few hundred thousand clones, 85% of which appear only once. Sequenced sample: PBMCs or T cells enriched from blood (not recorded which). The receptors were gathered from a man between 40 and 49 years old who had recovered from COVID-19.

The chain is built from TRBV18 and TRBJ1-4, with TRBD1 as a possible D gene (5 bases). V lost 0 bases, J lost 0 bases, and 11 bases lay in between. Germline V lookup: CDR1 KGHSH, CDR2 LQKENI. This CDR3 region has 17 residues. CDR3 coding DNA: TGTGCCAGCTCACCACCGCCGACAGTACCAACTAATGAAAAACTGTTTTTT. Translation: CASSPPPTVPTNEKLFF.

This chain joins TRBV6-1 and TRBJ1-2; D may be TRBD1 (5 bases). The germline V and J ends were trimmed by 2 bases and 0 bases, with 10 bases remaining between them. Looked up from germline, CDR1 is MNHNS and CDR2 is SASEGT. The CDR3 length is 15 residues. The DNA for the CDR3 is TGTGCCAGCAGTGAAACAGGCCTAGCTAACTATGGCTACACCTTC. The encoded protein is CASSETGLANYGYTF.

Worth noting for this clone: Within the sample, other DNA sequences also encode this same CDR3. This chain connects TRBV9 to TRBJ1-3; TRBD1 is a possible D gene (6 bases). Germline lookup yields CDR1 SGDLS and CDR2 YYNGEE. CDR3 length equals 15 residues. V lost 4 bases and J 4 bases, leaving 15 bases between the germline ends. The DNA of the CDR3 is TGTGCCAGCAGCCCTGGACAGTTTTCCGGAAACACCATATATTTT. Protein sequence: CASSPGQFSGNTIYF.

The genes are TRBV19 and TRBJ2-1; D may be TRBD2 (6 bases). Germline V lookup: CDR1 LNHDA, CDR2 SQIVND (reference sequence). Trimming pared 7 bases from V and 0 bases from J, leaving 10 bases between. The CDR3 length is 14 residues. For the CDR3, the DNA is TGTGCCAGTAATGTCGGGAGCTCCTACAATGAGCAGTTCTTC. Its protein is CASNVGSSYNEQFF. Full variable domain (remainder filled in from reference TRBV19 and TRBJ2-1): DGGITQSPKYLFRKEGQNVTLSCEQNLNHDAMYWYRQDPGQGLRLIYYSQIVNDFQKGDIAEGYSVSREKKESFPLTVTSAQKNPTAFYLCASNVGSSYNEQFFGPGTRLTVL.

The V call is TRBV4-1, the J call TRBJ2-5; 8 bases agree with TRBD1. Per the germline V gene, CDR1 is MGHRA and CDR2 is YSYEKL. V dropped 6 bases and J dropped 2; count of bases not matched to a gene: 8. This CDR3 has 15 residues. In DNA form, the CDR3 reads TGCGCCAGCAGTCTGAGCAGGGGGCTTCAAGAGACCCAGTACTTC. Residues: CASSLSRGLQETQYF.

The gene calls are TRBV10-3 and TRBJ2-7, with D maybe TRBD1 (6 bases). Deletions cut 7 bases from V and 5 bases from J, with 15 bases between. Germline CDR1 is ENHRY and CDR2 is SYGVKD. This CDR3 contains 13 residues. The CDR3 loop is CAIKETGPHEQYF. CDR3 nucleotides: TGTGCCATCAAGGAAACAGGGCCCCACGAGCAGTACTTC.

The chain employs TRBV4-3 and TRBJ2-1; tentatively, D is TRBD2 (6 bases). Germline V lookup: CDR1 LGHNA, CDR2 YSLEER. The CDR3 loop spans 17 amino acids. Trimming left V 0 bases short and J 4 bases short, with 16 bases between. CDR3 sequence: CASSQEGYAGRYNEQFF. Here the CDR3 DNA reads TGCGCCAGCAGCCAAGAAGGTTACGCGGGACGATACAATGAGCAGTTCTTC.

The V call is TRBV12-3 or TRBV12-4, the J call TRBJ2-7, with TRBD1 matching over 9 bases. The ends lost 6 bases at V and 6 bases at J; junction bases unmatched: 6. The CDR3 loop spans 13 amino acids. CDR3: CASRGQGSGEQYF. As DNA, the CDR3 is TGTGCCAGCAGAGGACAGGGGTCGGGCGAGCAGTACTTC.

For the CDR3, the DNA is TGTGCCAGTAGTCAAAGCCCGACAGGGACGGATGGCTACACCTTC. Protein product: CASSQSPTGTDGYTF. The chain joins TRBV19 to TRBJ1-2, with 7 bases identical to TRBD1. The germline V gene has CDR1 LNHDA and CDR2 SQIVND (reference sequence). The V segment lost 5 bases and the J segment 6 bases; nucleotides outside the gene matches: 12. The CDR3 consists of 15 residues.

This chain uses TRBV5-1 with TRBJ1-2; TRBD1 matches 9 bases. The CDR3 loop spans 13 amino acids. Germline CDR1 and CDR2: SGHRS and YFSETQ. V shed 3 bases, J shed 4 bases, and the junction held 1 base outside the gene matches. The CDR3 nucleotides read TGCGCCAGCAGCTCGGGACAGGGCTATGGCTACACCTTC. Residues: CASSSGQGYGYTF.

The chain combines TRBV28 with TRBJ2-3; D may be TRBD1 (5 bases). Between the trimmed V and J ends, which lost 2 bases and 2 bases, there was a span of 14 bases. Germline V lookup: CDR1 MDHEN, CDR2 SYDVKM. The CDR3 has 16 residues. The CDR3 DNA reads TGTGCCAGCAGTTTAGGGGCAGGCGGAGACACAGATACGCAGTATTTT. The encoded protein is CASSLGAGGDTDTQYF.

This chain uses TRBV2 with TRBJ2-1, with a possible D match to TRBD1 (6 bases). Germline V gene sequence: CDR1 SNHLY, CDR2 FYNNEI. The CDR3 has 13 amino acids. V shed 6 bases and J shed 5 bases, with 11 bases lying between them. CDR3 in DNA: TGTGCCAGCAGGAGAGGGGGAAACAATGAGCAGTTCTTC. This encodes CASRRGGNNEQFF.

The gene calls are TRBV19 and TRBJ1-2; 9 bases match TRBD1. V shed 5 bases, J shed 5 bases, and the junction held 9 bases outside the gene matches. Germline CDR1 and CDR2: LNHDA and SQIVND (reference sequence). This CDR3 spans 15 amino acids. The CDR3 loop reads CASSSTGTGFYGYTF. CDR3 sequence (DNA): TGTGCCAGTAGTTCCACCGGGACAGGGTTTTATGGCTACACCTTC.

The V call is TRBV6-1, the J call TRBJ2-2; D is perhaps TRBD1 (6 bases). The germline V gene encodes CDR1 MNHNS and CDR2 SASEGT. This CDR3 spans 11 amino acids. V lost 2 bases, J lost 14 bases, and 9 bases lay in between. The CDR3 is CASSELGGLFF. As DNA, the CDR3 is TGTGCCAGCAGTGAACTAGGGGGTCTGTTTTTT.

The table lists this clone with a few counts. The gene calls are TRBV6-6 and TRBJ2-1; 11 bases line up with TRBD2. Germline loops: CDR1 MNHNY, CDR2 SVGAGI (reference sequence). The CDR3 length is 15 residues. The trim removed 5 bases at V and 8 bases at J, leaving 8 bases unmatched. Written as DNA, the CDR3 is TGTGCCAGCAGTACGGCAACTAGCGGGAGAGATGAGCAGTTCTTC. Translated: CASSTATSGRDEQFF.